The 15 T cell receptor beta chains below were found in one sample sequenced in a study of blood T cell repertoires in COVID-19. Libraries were prepared by immunoSEQ multiplex PCR; TCRdb keeps only in-frame clonotypes and omits some of them. The sample lists around 88,000 clones, 85% to 95% seen once, with 1.5% to 2% in the top ten. The specimen sequenced was peripheral blood. The receptors come from a man aged 55 to 69 with acute or convalescent COVID-19.

The chain links TRBV7-9 to TRBJ1-2; D remains ambiguous. The CDR3 totals 13 residues. The germline V and J ends were trimmed by 2 bases and 7 bases, with 11 bases remaining between them. The germline gives CDR1 SEHNR, CDR2 FQNEAQ (reference sequence). The chain's CDR3 is CASSLKGRSGYTF. CDR3 nucleotides: TGTGCCAGCAGCTTAAAAGGGAGGAGTGGCTACACCTTC.

This clone was detected only once. The CDR3 bases are TGTGCCAGCAGCTTGGGGGGTTCGAACACCGGGGAGCTGTTTTTT. Translating gives CASSLGGSNTGELFF. The rearrangement joins TRBV7-9 to TRBJ2-2, with D maybe TRBD2 (6 bases). V dropped 3 bases and J dropped 0 bases, with 8 bases sitting between them. Germline V gene lookup returns CDR1 SEHNR and CDR2 FQNEAQ (reference sequence). The CDR3 runs to 15 residues.

The chain links TRBV28 to TRBJ2-1, with 7 bases fitting TRBD1. V trimming: 7 bases; J trimming: 0 bases; junction bases outside the gene matches: 15. This CDR3 region has 18 residues. CDR1 is MDHEN, CDR2 SYDVKM, per germline. CDR3 nucleotides: TGTGCCAGCAATTGGGCAGGGGGTCCAGGGGGCTCCTACAATGAGCAGTTCTTC. Protein: CASNWAGGPGGSYNEQFF.

The rearrangement uses TRBV9 and TRBJ2-3; 10 bases are shared with TRBD2. This CDR3 comprises 14 residues. Germline V gives CDR1 SGDLS, CDR2 YYNGEE. V lost 3 bases to trimming and J lost 6 bases; unmatched junction nucleotides: 4. CDR3 in amino acids: CASSASGRGDTQYF. Written as DNA, the CDR3 is TGTGCCAGCAGCGCAAGCGGGAGGGGGGATACGCAGTATTTT.

This chain links TRBV28 with TRBJ2-1; TRBD2 aligns across 10 bases. The CDR3 is 15 amino acids. Germline CDR1 reads MDHEN; CDR2 reads SYDVKM. With V trimmed by 5 bases and J by 9 bases, 10 bases remained unmatched. The CDR3 sequence is CASSAGTSEGGEQFF. The CDR3 DNA reads TGTGCCAGCAGTGCCGGGACTAGCGAGGGGGGTGAGCAGTTCTTC.

This chain connects TRBV28 to TRBJ2-6; 8 bases agree with TRBD1. Germline loops: CDR1 MDHEN, CDR2 SYDVKM. V gave up 9 bases and J gave up 1 base; unmatched junction bases: 8. The CDR3 loop spans 16 amino acids. CDR3: CASYPGQASGANVLTF. The CDR3 coding sequence is TGTGCCAGTTACCCGGGACAGGCGTCTGGGGCCAACGTCCTGACTTTC.

This chain connects TRBV3-1 (or the pseudogene TRBV3-2) to TRBJ1-6, with D maybe TRBD1 (5 bases). The germline V and J ends were trimmed by 4 bases and 8 bases, with 9 bases remaining between them. Germline lookup yields CDR1 LGHDT and CDR2 YNNKEL (reference sequence). The CDR3 extends over 13 amino acids. The CDR3 coding sequence is TGTGCCAGCAGCCCTCAAGGGGATTCACCCCTCCACTTT. Its translation: CASSPQGDSPLHF.

This clone was counted between two and nine times. This sequence joins TRBV9 and TRBJ1-3, with D hard to call. The germline gives CDR1 SGDLS, CDR2 YYNGEE. The CDR3 has 17 residues. Deletions cut 0 bases from V and 0 bases from J, with 13 bases between. CDR3 nucleotides: TGTGCCAGCAGCGTAGGGTTGACCGGGAGCTCTGGAAACACCATATATTTT. Encoded protein: CASSVGLTGSSGNTIYF.

V usage is TRBV6-5 and J usage is TRBJ1-5; D is uncertain. The CDR3 consists of 14 residues. Germline CDR1 and CDR2: MNHEY and SVGAGI. Trimming removed 6 bases from V and 2 bases from J, with 11 bases in between. CDR3 bases: TGTGCCAGCAGCCGGGATGTGCGCAATCAGCCCCAGCATTTT. Residues: CASSRDVRNQPQHF.

The V call is TRBV30, the J call TRBJ1-2; 8 bases are a match to TRBD1. The CDR3 contains 16 residues. Trimming cost V 2 bases and J 0 bases; bases outside gene matches: 8. Per germline, CDR1 GTSNPN and CDR2 SVGIG (reference sequence). The CDR3 region has the DNA TGTGCCTGGAGTTACAGGGGGGGGGCCTCTAACTATGGCTACACCTTC. Its protein product is CAWSYRGGASNYGYTF. Supplemented by reference TRBV30 and TRBJ1-2, the full variable domain reads SQTIHQWPATLVQPVGSPLSLECTVEGTSNPNLYWYRQAAGRGLQLLFYSVGIGQISSEVPQNLSASRPQDRQFILSSKKLLLSDSGFYLCAWSYRGGASNYGYTFGSGTRLTVV.

The chain recombines TRBV4-2 with TRBJ2-6; D is uncertain. This CDR3 is built from 17 residues. The germline V and J ends were trimmed by 4 bases and 0 bases, with 13 bases remaining between them. Germline CDR1 is LGHNA and CDR2 is YNFKEQ. CDR3 loop: CASSRLATSSGANVLTF. The CDR3 bases are TGTGCCAGCAGCCGGTTAGCCACAAGCTCTGGGGCCAACGTCCTGACTTTC.

The rearrangement joins TRBV5-6 to TRBJ1-1; 7 bases map to TRBD1. CDR1 and CDR2 (germline): SGHDT, YYEEEE. V lost 2 bases, J lost 1 base, and 5 bases stayed unmatched. The CDR3 has 15 residues. This chain's CDR3 is CASSLAGTANTEAFF. The CDR3 DNA reads as TGTGCCAGCAGCTTAGCCGGGACAGCGAACACTGAAGCTTTCTTT.

The sample holds one count of this clone. This chain joins TRBV4-2 and TRBJ1-1; perhaps TRBD1 as D (5 bases). The CDR3 length is 14 residues. CDR1 is LGHNA and CDR2 is YNFKEQ in the germline V gene. V was trimmed by 5 bases and J by 6 bases, leaving 16 bases between them. CDR3 residues: CASSTSTVYPEAFF. The CDR3 nucleotides are TGTGCCAGCAGCACCTCGACAGTTTACCCTGAAGCTTTCTTT.

V and J are TRBV28 and TRBJ2-7, with 9 bases aligning to TRBD1. The junction had 9 bases not matched to a gene; V was cut back by 4 bases and J by 5 bases. CDR1 MDHEN and CDR2 SYDVKM come from the germline V gene. The CDR3 loop spans 15 amino acids. As DNA, the CDR3 is TGTGCCAGCAGTTCCCGATCGGGACAGGGCCACGAGCAGTACTTC. Protein: CASSSRSGQGHEQYF.

The genes are TRBV29-1 and TRBJ1-2; TRBD1 matches 10 bases. CDR3 size: 14 residues. Per the germline V gene, CDR1 is SQVTM and CDR2 is ANQGSEA. V was pared by 3 bases and J by 5 bases, with 6 bases of the junction left unmatched. The CDR3 bases are TGCAGCGTTGAGGACAGGGGGGTTAGATATGGCTACACCTTC. Encoded protein: CSVEDRGVRYGYTF.